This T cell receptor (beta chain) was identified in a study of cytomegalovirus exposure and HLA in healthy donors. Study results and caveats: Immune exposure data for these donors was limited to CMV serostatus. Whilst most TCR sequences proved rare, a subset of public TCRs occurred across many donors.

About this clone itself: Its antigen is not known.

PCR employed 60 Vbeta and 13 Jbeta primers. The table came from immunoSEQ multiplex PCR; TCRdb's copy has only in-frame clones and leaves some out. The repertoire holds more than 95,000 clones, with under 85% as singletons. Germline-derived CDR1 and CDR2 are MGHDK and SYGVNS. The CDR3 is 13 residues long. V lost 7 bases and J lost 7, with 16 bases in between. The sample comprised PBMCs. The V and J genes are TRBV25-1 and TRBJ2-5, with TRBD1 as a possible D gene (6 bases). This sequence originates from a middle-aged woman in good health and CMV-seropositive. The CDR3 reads CASTPRGSRTQYF. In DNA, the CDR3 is TGTGCCAGCACACCCAGGGGCTCCCGGACCCAGTACTTC.